Below are 3 T cell receptor beta chains sequenced from a single sample in a study of cytomegalovirus exposure and HLA in healthy donors (dated 2017 in TCRdb). Receptor libraries were prepared by the immunoSEQ multiplex PCR assay. For the multiplex PCR, a mixture combining 60 forward primers for TCR Vbeta segments and 13 reverse primers for TCR Jbeta segments was used. Here the immuneACCESS table is served through TCRdb, limited to in-frame sequences with V and J called. Missing clones are a known gap in these copies; in checked studies unresolved V genes cover under half, and the rest lacks a known reason. This sample holds about 140,000 clones; about 80% were observed only once. The ten top clones hold under 2.5% of the sample. The sample was PBMCs. These receptors originate from a young man in good health and CMV-seronegative.

This clone came up a few times. The rearrangement uses TRBV2 and TRBJ2-2, with 7 bases lining up with TRBD1. The CDR3 has 15 amino acids. J gave up 5 bases and V 6 bases, and 9 bases lay outside the gene matches. Germline-derived CDR1 and CDR2 are SNHLY and FYNNEI. CDR3 residues: CASRARDSGTGELFF. CDR3 DNA sequence: TGTGCCAGCAGGGCCCGGGACAGTGGGACCGGGGAGCTGTTTTTT.

The V gene is TRBV7-9, the J gene TRBJ1-1; 7 nucleotides line up with TRBD1. The V gene's germline CDR1 is SEHNR and CDR2 FQNEAQ (reference sequence). This CDR3 has 18 amino acids. The junction had 15 bases not matched to a gene; V was cut back by 5 bases and J by 0 bases. The CDR3 nucleotides are TGTGCCAGCAGCAGACAGGGTTCCGACCTAGTAATGAACACTGAAGCTTTCTTT. Protein product: CASSRQGSDLVMNTEAFF.

The chain joins TRBV14 to TRBJ2-3; D may be TRBD2 (5 bases). The V end was cut by 0 bases, the J end by 6 bases, with 13 bases between. The CDR3 is 15 amino acids. Per the germline V gene, CDR1 is SGHDN and CDR2 is FVKESK. The CDR3 nucleotides are TGTGCCAGCAGCCAAGACGGGATAGGAAGGGATACGCAGTATTTT. Protein: CASSQDGIGRDTQYF.